This T cell receptor beta chain was captured by sequencing in a study of patients and donors after allogeneic stem cell transplantation. The V end lost 7 bases, the J end lost 3 bases, and 13 bases lay between the germline ends. Germline-derived CDR1 and CDR2 are SQVTM and ANQGSEA. This CDR3 region has 13 residues. TCRdb processed the RT-PCR reads anew with MiXCR; each CDR3 protein has one entry. The sample has about 74,000 distinct CDR3 sequences; approximately 26% are singletons. The source material was blood, either unsorted or a sorted T cell fraction (not recorded which). The receptor was isolated from a human donor who was either an allogeneic HSCT recipient or a stem cell or donor lymphocyte infusion donor (not recorded which). It is not recorded whose cells these are; they may come from a transplant donor. This chain uses TRBV29-1 with TRBJ1-5; the D gene is possibly TRBD1 (6 bases). This CDR3 is CSARGGDNQPQHF. The CDR3 bases are TGCAGCGCCCGAGGGGGGGACAATCAGCCCCAGCATTTT.